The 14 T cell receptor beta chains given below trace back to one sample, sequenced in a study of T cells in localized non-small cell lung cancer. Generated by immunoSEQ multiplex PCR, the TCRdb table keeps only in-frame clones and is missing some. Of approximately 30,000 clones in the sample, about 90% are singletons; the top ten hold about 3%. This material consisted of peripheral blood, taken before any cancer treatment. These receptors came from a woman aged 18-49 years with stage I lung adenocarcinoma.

The CDR3 region has the DNA TGTGCCACCAGCAGGAGGACGGCATACAATGAGCAGTTCTTC. It codes for CATSRRTAYNEQFF. The V gene is TRBV15, the J gene TRBJ2-1; D is ambiguous. Germline V lookup: CDR1 LNHNV, CDR2 YYDKDF (reference sequence). Trimming shortened V by 3 bases and J by 4 bases, and 10 bases separated the two germline ends. The CDR3 spans 14 residues.

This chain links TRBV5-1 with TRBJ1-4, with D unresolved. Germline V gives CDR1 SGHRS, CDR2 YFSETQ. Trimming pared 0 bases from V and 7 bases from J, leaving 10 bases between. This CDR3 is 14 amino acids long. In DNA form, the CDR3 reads TGCGCCAGCAGCTTGGGCCAGAAATTTGAAAAACTGTTTTTT. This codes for CASSLGQKFEKLFF.

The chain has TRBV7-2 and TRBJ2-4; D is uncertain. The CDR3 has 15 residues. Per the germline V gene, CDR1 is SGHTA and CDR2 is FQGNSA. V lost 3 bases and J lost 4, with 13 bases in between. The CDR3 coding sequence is TGTGCCAGCAGCTTCTCCGGTCCCTTAAAAAACATTCAGTACTTC. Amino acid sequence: CASSFSGPLKNIQYF. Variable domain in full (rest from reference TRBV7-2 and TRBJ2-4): GAGVSQSPSNKVTEKGKDVELRCDPISGHTALYWYRQSLGQGLEFLIYFQGNSAPDKSGLPSDRFSAERTGGSVSTLTIQRTQQEDSAVYLCASSFSGPLKNIQYFGAGTRLSVL.

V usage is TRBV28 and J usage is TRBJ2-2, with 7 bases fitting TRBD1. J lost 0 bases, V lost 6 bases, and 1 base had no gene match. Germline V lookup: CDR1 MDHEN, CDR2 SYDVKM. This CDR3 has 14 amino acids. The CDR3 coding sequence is TGTGCCAGCAGGGGACAGACGAACACCGGGGAGCTGTTTTTT. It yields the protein CASRGQTNTGELFF.

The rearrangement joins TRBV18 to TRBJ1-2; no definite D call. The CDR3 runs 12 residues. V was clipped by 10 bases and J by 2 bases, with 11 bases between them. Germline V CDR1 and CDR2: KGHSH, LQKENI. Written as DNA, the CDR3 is TGTGCCATTCCAGACGGGAACTATGGCTACACCTTC. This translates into CAIPDGNYGYTF.

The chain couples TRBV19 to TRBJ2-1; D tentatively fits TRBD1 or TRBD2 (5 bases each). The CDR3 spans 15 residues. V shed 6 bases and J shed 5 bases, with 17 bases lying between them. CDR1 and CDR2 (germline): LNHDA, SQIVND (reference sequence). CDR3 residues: CASSTGTEVNNEQFF. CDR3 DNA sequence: TGTGCCAGTAGCACCGGGACCGAAGTCAACAATGAGCAGTTCTTC.

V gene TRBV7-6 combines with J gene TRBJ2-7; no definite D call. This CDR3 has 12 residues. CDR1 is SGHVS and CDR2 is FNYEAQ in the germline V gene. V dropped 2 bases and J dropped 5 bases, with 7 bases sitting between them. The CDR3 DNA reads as TGTGCCAGCAGCTTACATGGGGACGAGCAGTACTTC. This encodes CASSLHGDEQYF.

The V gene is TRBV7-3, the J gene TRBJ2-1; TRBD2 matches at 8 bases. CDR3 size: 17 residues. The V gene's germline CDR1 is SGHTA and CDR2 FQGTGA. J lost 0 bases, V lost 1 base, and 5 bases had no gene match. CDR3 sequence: CASSLSGRFSSYNEQFF. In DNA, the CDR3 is TGTGCCAGCAGCTTAAGCGGGAGGTTTTCCTCCTACAATGAGCAGTTCTTC.

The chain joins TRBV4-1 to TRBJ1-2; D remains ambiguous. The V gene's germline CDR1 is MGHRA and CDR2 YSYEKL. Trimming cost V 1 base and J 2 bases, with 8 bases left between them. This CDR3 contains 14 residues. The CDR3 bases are TGCGCCAGCAGCCAAGGATTGTGGAACTATGGCTACACCTTC. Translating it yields CASSQGLWNYGYTF.

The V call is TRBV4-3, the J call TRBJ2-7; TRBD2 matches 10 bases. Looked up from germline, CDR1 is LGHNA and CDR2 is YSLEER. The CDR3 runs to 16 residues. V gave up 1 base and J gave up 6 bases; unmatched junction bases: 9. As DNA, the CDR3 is TGCGCCAGCAGCCAAGCCCCTAGCGGGAGTTCAAGCGAGCAGTACTTC. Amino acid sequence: CASSQAPSGSSSEQYF.

CDR3 in DNA: TGTGCCAGCAGCTTGGAGCCGGGGCGATACGAGCAGTACTTC. Protein product: CASSLEPGRYEQYF. The V and J genes are TRBV5-6 and TRBJ2-7; perhaps D is TRBD1 or TRBD2 (5 bases each). Germline CDR1 is SGHDT and CDR2 is YYEEEE. V lost 0 bases, J lost 4 bases, and 11 bases lay in between. CDR3 length: 14 residues. The full variable domain, in which reference TRBV5-6 and TRBJ2-7 provide the parts outside the CDR3, is DAGVTQSPTHLIKTRGQQVTLRCSPKSGHDTVSWYQQALGQGPQFIFQYYEEEERQRGNFPDRFSGHQFPNYSSELNVNALLLGDSALYLCASSLEPGRYEQYFGPGTRLTVT.

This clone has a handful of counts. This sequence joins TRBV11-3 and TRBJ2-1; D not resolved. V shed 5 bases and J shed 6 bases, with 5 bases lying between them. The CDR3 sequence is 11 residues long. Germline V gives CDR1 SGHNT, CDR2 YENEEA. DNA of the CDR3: TGTGCCAGCAGCCAAACCAATGAGCAGTTCTTC. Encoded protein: CASSQTNEQFF.

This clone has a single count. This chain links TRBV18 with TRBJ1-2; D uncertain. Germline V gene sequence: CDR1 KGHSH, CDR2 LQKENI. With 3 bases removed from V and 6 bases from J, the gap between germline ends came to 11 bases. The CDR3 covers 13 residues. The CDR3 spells CASSPIGSNGYTF. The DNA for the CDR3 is TGTGCCAGCTCACCGATCGGGTCCAATGGCTACACCTTC. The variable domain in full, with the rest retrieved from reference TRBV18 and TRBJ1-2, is NAGVMQNPRHLVRRRGQEARLRCSPMKGHSHVYWYRQLPEEGLKFMVYLQKENIIDESGMPKERFSAEFPKEGPSILRIQQVVRGDSAAYFCASSPIGSNGYTFGSGTRLTVV.

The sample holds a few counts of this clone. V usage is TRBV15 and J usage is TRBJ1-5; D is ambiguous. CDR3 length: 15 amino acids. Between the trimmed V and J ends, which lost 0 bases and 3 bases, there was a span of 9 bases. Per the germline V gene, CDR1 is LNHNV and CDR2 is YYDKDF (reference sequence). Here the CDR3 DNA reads TGTGCCACCAGCAGAGATAGTACGAACAATCAGCCCCAGCATTTT. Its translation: CATSRDSTNNQPQHF.